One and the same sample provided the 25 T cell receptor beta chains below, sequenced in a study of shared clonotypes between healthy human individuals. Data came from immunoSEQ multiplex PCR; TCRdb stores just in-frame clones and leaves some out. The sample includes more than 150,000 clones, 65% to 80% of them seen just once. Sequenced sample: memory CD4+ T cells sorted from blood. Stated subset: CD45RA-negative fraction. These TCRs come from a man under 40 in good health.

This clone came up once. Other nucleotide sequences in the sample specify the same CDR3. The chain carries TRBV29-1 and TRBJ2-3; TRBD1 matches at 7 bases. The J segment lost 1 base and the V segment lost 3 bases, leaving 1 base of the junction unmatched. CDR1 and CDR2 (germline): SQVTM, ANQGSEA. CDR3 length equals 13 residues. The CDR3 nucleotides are TGCAGCGTTGACCAGGGGGGCACAGATACGCAGTATTTT. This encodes CSVDQGGTDTQYF.

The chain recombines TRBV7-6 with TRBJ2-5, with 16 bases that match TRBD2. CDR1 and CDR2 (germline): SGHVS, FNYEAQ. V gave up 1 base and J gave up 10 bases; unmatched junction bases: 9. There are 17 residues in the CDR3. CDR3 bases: TGTGCCAGCAGCTTAGTTGGGACTAGCGGGAGGGGAATGAGCCAGTACTTC. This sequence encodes CASSLVGTSGRGMSQYF.

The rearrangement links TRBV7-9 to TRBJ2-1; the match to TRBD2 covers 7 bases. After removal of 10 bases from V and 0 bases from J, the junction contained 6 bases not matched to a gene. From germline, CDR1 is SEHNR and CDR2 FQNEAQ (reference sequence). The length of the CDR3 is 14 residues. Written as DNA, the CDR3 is TGTGCCACCCCGGGGGAGGGCTCCTACAATGAGCAGTTCTTC. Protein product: CATPGEGSYNEQFF.

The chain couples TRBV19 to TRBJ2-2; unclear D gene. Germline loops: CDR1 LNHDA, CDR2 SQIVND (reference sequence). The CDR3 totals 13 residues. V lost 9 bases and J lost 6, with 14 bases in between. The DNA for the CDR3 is TGTGCCAGCCGCCAGAGTGGCGCCGGGGAGCTGTTTTTT. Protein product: CASRQSGAGELFF.

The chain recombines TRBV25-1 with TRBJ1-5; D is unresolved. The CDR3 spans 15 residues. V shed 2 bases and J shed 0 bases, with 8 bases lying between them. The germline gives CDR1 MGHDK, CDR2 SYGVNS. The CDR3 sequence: CASSENLYSNQPQHF. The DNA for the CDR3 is TGTGCCAGCAGTGAAAATCTTTATAGCAATCAGCCCCAGCATTTT.

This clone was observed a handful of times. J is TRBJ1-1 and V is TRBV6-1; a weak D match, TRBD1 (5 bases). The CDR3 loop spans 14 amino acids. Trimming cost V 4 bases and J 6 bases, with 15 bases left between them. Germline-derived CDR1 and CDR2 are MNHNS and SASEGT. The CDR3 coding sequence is TGTGCCAGCAGTGCGGTGGTGGGGGACGCTGAAGCTTTCTTT. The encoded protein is CASSAVVGDAEAFF.

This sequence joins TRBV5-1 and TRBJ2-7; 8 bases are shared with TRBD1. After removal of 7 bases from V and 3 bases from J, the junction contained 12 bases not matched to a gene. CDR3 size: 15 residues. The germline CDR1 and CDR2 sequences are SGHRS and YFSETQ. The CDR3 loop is CASAPAGTGGYEQYF. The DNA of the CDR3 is TGCGCCAGCGCCCCGGCCGGGACAGGAGGCTACGAGCAGTACTTC.

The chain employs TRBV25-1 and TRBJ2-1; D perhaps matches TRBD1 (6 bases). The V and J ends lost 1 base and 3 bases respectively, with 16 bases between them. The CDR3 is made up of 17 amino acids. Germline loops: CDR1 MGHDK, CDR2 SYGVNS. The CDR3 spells CASSESGQIVYYNEQFF. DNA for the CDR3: TGTGCCAGCAGTGAATCCGGACAGATAGTATACTACAATGAGCAGTTCTTC.

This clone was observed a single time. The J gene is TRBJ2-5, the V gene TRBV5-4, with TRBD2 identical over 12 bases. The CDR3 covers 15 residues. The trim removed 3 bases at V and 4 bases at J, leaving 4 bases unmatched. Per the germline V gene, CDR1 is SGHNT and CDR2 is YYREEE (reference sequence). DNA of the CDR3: TGTGCCAGCAGCTCCATGACTAGCGGGAGAGAGACCCAGTACTTC. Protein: CASSSMTSGRETQYF.

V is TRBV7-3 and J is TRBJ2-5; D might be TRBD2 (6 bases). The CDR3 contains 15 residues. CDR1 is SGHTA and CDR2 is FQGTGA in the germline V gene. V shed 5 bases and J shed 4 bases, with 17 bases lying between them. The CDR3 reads CASSPRTNKRETQYF. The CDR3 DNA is TGTGCCAGCAGCCCTCGGACTAATAAGAGAGAGACCCAGTACTTC. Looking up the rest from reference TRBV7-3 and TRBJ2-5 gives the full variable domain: GAGVSQTPSNKVTEKGKYVELRCDPISGHTALYWYRQSLGQGPEFLIYFQGTGAADDSGLPNDRFFAVRPEGSVSTLKIQRTERGDSAVYLCASSPRTNKRETQYFGPGTRLLVL.

The chain's CDR3 is CASRNPGQGTDTQYF. In DNA form, the CDR3 reads TGTGCCAGCAGAAACCCGGGACAGGGGACGGATACGCAGTATTTT. This sequence joins TRBV2 and TRBJ2-3; TRBD1 agrees at 10 bases. The germline V gene encodes CDR1 SNHLY and CDR2 FYNNEI. With V trimmed by 6 bases and J by 6 bases, 9 bases remained unmatched. The CDR3 runs to 15 residues.

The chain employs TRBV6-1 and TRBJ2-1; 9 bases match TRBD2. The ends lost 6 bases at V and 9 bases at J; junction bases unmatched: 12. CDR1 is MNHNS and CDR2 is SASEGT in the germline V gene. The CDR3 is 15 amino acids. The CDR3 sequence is CASRTREGREGEQFF. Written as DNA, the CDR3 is TGTGCCAGCAGGACGCGGGAGGGCCGGGAGGGTGAGCAGTTCTTC.

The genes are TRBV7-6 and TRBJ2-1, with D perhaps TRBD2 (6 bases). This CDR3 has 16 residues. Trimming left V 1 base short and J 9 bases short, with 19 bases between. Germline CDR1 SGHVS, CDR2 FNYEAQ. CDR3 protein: CASSLGGGIGFGEQFF. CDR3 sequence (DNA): TGTGCCAGCAGCTTAGGCGGCGGGATCGGTTTTGGTGAGCAGTTCTTC.

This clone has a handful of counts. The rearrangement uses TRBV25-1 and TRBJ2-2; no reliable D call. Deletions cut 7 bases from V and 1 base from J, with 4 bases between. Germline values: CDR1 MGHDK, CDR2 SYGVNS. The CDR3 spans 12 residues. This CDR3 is CASTRNTGELFF. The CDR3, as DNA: TGTGCCAGCACGCGGAACACCGGGGAGCTGTTTTTT.

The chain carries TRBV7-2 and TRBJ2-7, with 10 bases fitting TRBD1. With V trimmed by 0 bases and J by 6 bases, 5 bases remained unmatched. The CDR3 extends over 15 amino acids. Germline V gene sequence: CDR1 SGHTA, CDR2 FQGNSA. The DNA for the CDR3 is TGTGCCAGCAGCTTAGCTGCGACAGGGGGCAGCGAGCAGTACTTC. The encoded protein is CASSLAATGGSEQYF.

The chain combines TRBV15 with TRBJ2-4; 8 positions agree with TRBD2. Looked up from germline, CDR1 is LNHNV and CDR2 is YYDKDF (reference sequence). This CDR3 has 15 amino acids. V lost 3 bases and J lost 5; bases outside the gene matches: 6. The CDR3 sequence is CATSRATSGQNIQYF. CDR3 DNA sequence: TGTGCCACCAGCAGGGCAACTAGCGGACAAAACATTCAGTACTTC.

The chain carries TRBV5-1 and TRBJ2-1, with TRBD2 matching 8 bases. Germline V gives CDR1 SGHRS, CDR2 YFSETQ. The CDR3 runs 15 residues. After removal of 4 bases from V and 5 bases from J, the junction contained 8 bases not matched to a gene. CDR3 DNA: TGCGCCAGCAGCCAGAGCGGGAGCCTGGACAATGAGCAGTTCTTC. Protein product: CASSQSGSLDNEQFF.

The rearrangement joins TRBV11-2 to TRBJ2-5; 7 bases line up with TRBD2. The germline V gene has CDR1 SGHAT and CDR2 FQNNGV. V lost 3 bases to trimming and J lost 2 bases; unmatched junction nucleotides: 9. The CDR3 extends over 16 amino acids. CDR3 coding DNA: TGTGCCAGCAGCTTGGTCAGTAGCGGGCGACAAGAGACCCAGTACTTC. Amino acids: CASSLVSSGRQETQYF.

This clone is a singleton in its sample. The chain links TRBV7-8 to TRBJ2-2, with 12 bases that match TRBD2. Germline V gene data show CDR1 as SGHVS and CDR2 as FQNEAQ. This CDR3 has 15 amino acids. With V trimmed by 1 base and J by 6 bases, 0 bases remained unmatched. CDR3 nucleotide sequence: TGTGCCAGCAGCTTAGGACTAGCGGGAGCCGGGGAGCTGTTTTTT. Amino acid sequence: CASSLGLAGAGELFF.

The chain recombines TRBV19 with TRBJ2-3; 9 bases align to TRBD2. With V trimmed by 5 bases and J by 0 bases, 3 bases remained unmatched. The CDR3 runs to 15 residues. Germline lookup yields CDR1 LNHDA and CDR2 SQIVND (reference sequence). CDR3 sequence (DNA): TGTGCCAGTAGTGTTACTAGCGGGAGCACAGATACGCAGTATTTT. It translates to CASSVTSGSTDTQYF.

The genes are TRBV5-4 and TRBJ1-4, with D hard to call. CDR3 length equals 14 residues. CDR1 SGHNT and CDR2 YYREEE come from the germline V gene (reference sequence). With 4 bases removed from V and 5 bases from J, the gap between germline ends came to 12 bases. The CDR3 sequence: CASSRGPGNEKLFF. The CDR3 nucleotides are TGTGCCAGCAGCCGAGGGCCGGGGAATGAAAAACTGTTTTTT.

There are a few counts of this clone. CDR3 in amino acids: CASSTGADTQYF. CDR3 nucleotides: TGCGCCAGCAGCACGGGCGCAGATACGCAGTATTTT. The rearrangement uses TRBV5-1 and TRBJ2-3; D not resolved. Germline loops: CDR1 SGHRS, CDR2 YFSETQ. Trimming cost V 4 bases and J 4 bases, with 7 bases left between them. There are 12 residues in the CDR3.

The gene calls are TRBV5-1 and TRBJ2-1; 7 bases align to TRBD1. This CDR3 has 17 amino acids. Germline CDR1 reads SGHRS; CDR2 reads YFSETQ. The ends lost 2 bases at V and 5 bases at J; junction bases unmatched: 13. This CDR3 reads CASSFGTVPPLHNEQFF. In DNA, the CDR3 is TGCGCCAGCAGCTTTGGGACAGTCCCTCCGCTGCACAATGAGCAGTTCTTC.

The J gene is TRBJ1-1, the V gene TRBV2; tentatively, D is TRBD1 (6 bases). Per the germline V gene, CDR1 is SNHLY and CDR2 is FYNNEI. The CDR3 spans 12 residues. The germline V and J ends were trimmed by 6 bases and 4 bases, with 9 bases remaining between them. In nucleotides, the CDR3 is TGTGCCAGCAGCTGGGGGGCCACTGAAGCTTTCTTT. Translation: CASSWGATEAFF.

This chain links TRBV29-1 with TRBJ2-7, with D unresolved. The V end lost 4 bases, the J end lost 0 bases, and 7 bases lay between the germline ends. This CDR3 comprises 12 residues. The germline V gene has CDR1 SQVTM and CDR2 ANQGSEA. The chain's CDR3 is CSVVAPSYEQYF. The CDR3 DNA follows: TGCAGCGTTGTAGCCCCCTCCTACGAGCAGTACTTC.